Following are 29 T cell receptor beta chains from one sample sequenced in a study of T-cell memory formation after mild COVID-19 (dated by TCRdb to the early 2020s). Libraries came from 5' RACE. Sequenced on an Illumina NovaSeq 6000. TCRdb trimmed the raw reads at Q25, called clones with MiXCR and kept productive beta chains. Rows matching on CDR3 protein sequence are summarized as one entry with the most common DNA and genes. For this sample the table gives roughly 400,000 distinct CDR3 sequences, of which roughly 26% were detected only once. Around 8.8% of the sample belongs to the ten largest clones. The sequenced sample was PBMCs or a T cell subset sorted from them (not recorded which). These receptors were taken from an adult woman who had mild COVID-19 (a few samples of this study predate the infection). The sample titles of this study are shuffled in the database, so cell type and time point are left out; the donor was told from shared clones.

V is TRBV20-1 and J is TRBJ2-1, with TRBD2 matching over 11 bases. V lost 3 bases, J lost 5 bases, and 9 bases stayed unmatched. The germline V gene has CDR1 DFQATT and CDR2 SNEGSKA (reference sequence). This CDR3 spans 16 amino acids. The DNA for the CDR3 is TGCAGTGCTAGGCGGCTAGCGGGAGGACTACACAATGAGCAGTTCTTC. Its translation is CSARRLAGGLHNEQFF.

The chain carries TRBV18 and TRBJ2-6, with unresolved D. Trimming removed 3 bases from V and 0 bases from J, with 9 bases in between. CDR3 length equals 16 residues. Germline values: CDR1 KGHSH, CDR2 LQKENI. CDR3 DNA sequence: TGTGCCAGCTCACCCCTTCAGAACTCTGGGGCCAACGTCCTGACTTTC. Translation gives CASSPLQNSGANVLTF.

The chain links TRBV18 to TRBJ1-1; 8 bases fit TRBD1. This CDR3 region has 15 residues. V shed 3 bases and J 6 bases; nucleotides not matched to a gene: 9. Germline CDR1 KGHSH, CDR2 LQKENI. The chain's CDR3 is CASSPPGTGSAEAFF. Written as DNA, the CDR3 is TGTGCCAGCTCACCGCCCGGGACAGGAAGCGCTGAAGCTTTCTTT.

The CDR3 DNA is TGTGCCAGCAGTCTACAGGGGGCGCATTCCACCGGGGAGCTGTTTTTT. This codes for CASSLQGAHSTGELFF. This rearrangement joins TRBV2 to TRBJ2-2, with 9 positions matching TRBD1. The CDR3 totals 16 residues. V lost 5 bases, J lost 4 bases, and 8 bases stayed unmatched. The V gene's germline CDR1 is SNHLY and CDR2 FYNNEI.

The chain recombines TRBV5-1 with TRBJ2-2; D is unclear. Germline V gene data show CDR1 as SGHRS and CDR2 as YFSETQ. Trimming shortened V by 4 bases and J by 1 base, and 11 bases separated the two germline ends. This CDR3 comprises 15 residues. The CDR3 DNA is TGCGCCAGCAGCCCTAGGGCAGAGAACACCGGGGAGCTGTTTTTT. Its translation is CASSPRAENTGELFF.

The rearrangement links TRBV5-5 to TRBJ2-2; maybe TRBD1 (6 bases). Germline V lookup: CDR1 SGHKS, CDR2 YYEKEE (reference sequence). V gave up 3 bases and J gave up 3 bases, with 15 bases separating them. This CDR3 is built from 16 residues. The CDR3 coding sequence is TGTGCCAGCAGCTGGGACAAAACAAGCTACACCGGGGAGCTGTTTTTT. Its protein is CASSWDKTSYTGELFF.

The rearrangement links TRBV2 to TRBJ2-7; a possible D gene is TRBD1 (6 bases). Germline values: CDR1 SNHLY, CDR2 FYNNEI. CDR3 length: 14 residues. V lost 4 bases and J lost 3, with 13 bases in between. The CDR3 sequence is CASSGQAQGYEQYF. In nucleotides, the CDR3 is TGTGCCAGCAGTGGACAGGCGCAGGGCTACGAGCAGTACTTC.

This chain connects TRBV12-3 or TRBV12-4 to TRBJ2-6; TRBD1 matches 7 bases. The CDR3 has 18 residues. The V gene end was trimmed by 6 bases and the J gene end by 0 bases; junction bases not matched to a gene: 11. CDR3 sequence: CASRFGDRHSSGANVLTF. For the CDR3, the DNA is TGTGCCAGCAGATTTGGGGACAGACACAGCTCTGGGGCCAACGTCCTGACTTTC.

This chain links TRBV7-8 with TRBJ2-2; tentatively, D is TRBD1 or TRBD2 (5 bases each). The germline V gene encodes CDR1 SGHVS and CDR2 FQNEAQ. The CDR3 has 15 amino acids. The V end lost 1 base, the J end lost 4 bases, and 10 bases lay between the germline ends. CDR3 sequence reads: CASSLVVRGTGELFF. CDR3 DNA sequence: TGTGCCAGCAGCTTAGTGGTGAGGGGCACCGGGGAGCTGTTTTTT.

This clonotype was seen more than once but under ten times. The chain uses TRBV7-8 and TRBJ2-7; weak D call: TRBD2 (6 bases). V lost 8 bases and J lost 2, with 16 bases in between. Germline V CDR1 and CDR2: SGHVS, FQNEAQ. The CDR3 spans 14 residues. The DNA of the CDR3 is TGTGCCAGCTCCGGGGGTAGCGGCGCCTACGAGCAGTACTTC. Protein: CASSGGSGAYEQYF.

The sample holds a few counts of this clonotype. V is TRBV19 and J is TRBJ1-3, with 7 bases matching TRBD1. Germline CDR1 reads LNHDA; CDR2 reads SQIVND (reference sequence). V was pared by 4 bases and J by 2 bases, with 8 bases of the junction left unmatched. CDR3 size: 16 residues. In nucleotides, the CDR3 is TGTGCCAGTAGTACCCCCCCCCAGGGGGCTGGAAACACCATATATTTT. As protein: CASSTPPQGAGNTIYF.

The V gene is TRBV10-3, the J gene TRBJ1-1; TRBD1 matches at 8 bases. The CDR3 consists of 14 residues. With 5 bases clipped from V and 1 base from J, the junction kept 3 bases outside the gene matches. Germline assignment: CDR1 ENHRY and CDR2 SYGVKD. The CDR3 region has the DNA TGTGCCATCAGTCTACAGGGGGGGAACACTGAAGCTTTCTTT. Residues: CAISLQGGNTEAFF.

This clonotype was seen a few times. CDR3: CAISTSEGADTQYF. Here the CDR3 DNA reads TGTGCCATCAGTACAAGCGAAGGGGCAGATACGCAGTATTTT. J is TRBJ2-3 and V is TRBV10-3; weak D call: TRBD1 (5 bases). The CDR3 is 14 amino acids. Germline-derived CDR1 and CDR2 are ENHRY and SYGVKD. The V end was cut by 5 bases, the J end by 4 bases, with 13 bases between.

The sample holds a few counts of this clonotype. CDR3 nucleotides: TGCGCCAGCAGCCCGGGACTAGACGGGGAGACCCAGTACTTC. The encoded protein is CASSPGLDGETQYF. This chain uses TRBV5-1 with TRBJ2-5; 8 nucleotides agree with TRBD2. Unmatched junction bases numbered 7, after V lost 4 bases and J lost 5 bases. CDR1 and CDR2 (germline): SGHRS, YFSETQ. The CDR3 is 14 residues long.

This clonotype has just a few counts. This chain's CDR3 is CAWSGDSSIQYF. The DNA of the CDR3 is TGTGCCTGGAGCGGGGACAGCAGCATTCAGTACTTC. The chain couples TRBV30 to TRBJ2-4; TRBD1 matches 7 bases. The V gene end was trimmed by 3 bases and the J gene end by 9 bases; junction bases not matched to a gene: 5. CDR1 and CDR2 from the germline V gene are GTSNPN and SVGIG (reference sequence). The CDR3 consists of 12 residues.

The chain combines TRBV5-6 with TRBJ2-2; no clear D gene. Germline CDR1 and CDR2: SGHDT and YYEEEE. This CDR3 spans 15 amino acids. Between the trimmed V and J ends, which lost 2 bases and 1 base, there was a span of 9 bases. The chain's CDR3 is CASSLGIRNTGELFF. Written as DNA, the CDR3 is TGTGCCAGCAGCTTAGGGATTCGGAACACCGGGGAGCTGTTTTTT.

The genes are TRBV29-1 and TRBJ2-3; the match to TRBD2 covers 7 bases. The CDR3 is made up of 15 amino acids. The V segment lost 3 bases and the J segment 6 bases; nucleotides outside the gene matches: 12. Germline lookup yields CDR1 SQVTM and CDR2 ANQGSEA. Here the CDR3 DNA reads TGCAGCGTTGACGGAATAGCGGGTGAAGAGGATACGCAGTATTTT. Amino acids: CSVDGIAGEEDTQYF.

This clonotype has a handful of counts. The chain links TRBV6-1 to TRBJ2-3, with 10 nucleotides matching TRBD2. V lost 5 bases and J lost 4; bases outside the gene matches: 0. The germline V gene has CDR1 MNHNS and CDR2 SASEGT. The CDR3 covers 13 residues. CDR3 DNA: TGTGCCAGCAGTAGCGGGGGGGCAGATACGCAGTATTTT. It translates to CASSSGGADTQYF.

The table lists this clonotype with a few counts. This chain connects TRBV7-6 to TRBJ2-2, with D maybe TRBD2 (5 bases). This CDR3 is 15 amino acids long. The germline V gene has CDR1 SGHVS and CDR2 FNYEAQ. Trimming took 1 base from V and 6 from J, leaving 12 bases between them. CDR3 DNA sequence: TGTGCCAGCAGCTTAGACACCATGAGGGCCGGGGAGCTGTTTTTT. The encoded protein is CASSLDTMRAGELFF.

The chain recombines TRBV19 with TRBJ2-1; 9 nucleotides align to TRBD1. After removal of 5 bases from V and 3 bases from J, the junction contained 2 bases not matched to a gene. CDR3 length: 14 residues. Germline-derived CDR1 and CDR2 are LNHDA and SQIVND (reference sequence). Here the CDR3 reads CASSATGGYNEQFF. CDR3 sequence (DNA): TGTGCCAGTAGTGCGACAGGGGGCTACAATGAGCAGTTCTTC.

The chain recombines TRBV5-1 with TRBJ1-1, with D uncertain. The germline CDR1 and CDR2 sequences are SGHRS and YFSETQ. The CDR3 loop spans 14 amino acids. Trimming removed 7 bases from V and 4 bases from J, with 17 bases in between. The DNA for the CDR3 is TGCGCCAGCCTTCCCGGAGTAGGTGGCACTGAAGCTTTCTTT. This translates into CASLPGVGGTEAFF.

The sample holds a few counts of this clonotype. The CDR3 DNA follows: TGTGCCAGCAGTTTACCCTCTAGACAGACCCAGTACTTC. Translated: CASSLPSRQTQYF. The chain carries TRBV28 and TRBJ2-5; D gene uncertain. CDR3 size: 13 residues. Trimming took 2 bases from V and 6 from J, leaving 10 bases between them. CDR1 is MDHEN and CDR2 is SYDVKM in the germline V gene.

Comment on this clonotype: Relative to the germline gene, one junction end is altered; a read error may explain this. The chain is built from TRBV18 and TRBJ1-5; unclear D gene. The CDR3 contains 13 residues. Germline assignment: CDR1 KGHSH and CDR2 LQKENI. The CDR3 region has the DNA TGTGACAGCTCCCATAGGGCTACGGAGCCCCAGCATTTT. Its translation is CDSSHRATEPQHF. The whole variable domain, remainder taken from reference TRBV18 and TRBJ1-5, is NAGVMQNPRHLVRRRGQEARLRCSPMKGHSHVYWYRQLPEEGLKFMVYLQKENIIDESGMPKERFSAEFPKEGPSILRIQQVVRGDSAAYFCDSSHRATEPQHFGDGTRLSIL.

The chain has TRBV7-9 and TRBJ1-4; TRBD1 is a possible D gene (6 bases). The V end was cut by 0 bases, the J end by 7 bases, with 12 bases between. This CDR3 has 15 residues. Per the germline V gene, CDR1 is SEHNR and CDR2 is FQNEAQ (reference sequence). CDR3 nucleotides: TGTGCCAGCAGCTTAGCTACAGGGCTGGGTGAAAAACTGTTTTTT. The encoded protein is CASSLATGLGEKLFF.

This sequence joins TRBV20-1 and TRBJ1-5, with a weak D call TRBD1 (5 bases). V lost 0 bases to trimming and J lost 7 bases, with 16 bases between them. The germline V gene has CDR1 DFQATT and CDR2 SNEGSKA (reference sequence). The CDR3 totals 15 residues. The CDR3: CSARDPAAGRQPQHF. CDR3 sequence (DNA): TGCAGTGCTAGAGATCCGGCGGCAGGGAGGCAGCCCCAGCATTTT.

This clonotype was counted a few times. The chain links TRBV11-2 to TRBJ2-3, with unresolved D. Per germline, CDR1 SGHAT and CDR2 FQNNGV. With 2 bases removed from V and 2 bases from J, the gap between germline ends came to 11 bases. The CDR3 length is 15 residues. As DNA, the CDR3 is TGTGCCAGCAGCTTATCCCGCAGAGTCACAGATACGCAGTATTTT. This gives the protein CASSLSRRVTDTQYF. Based on the CDR3 plus reference TRBV11-2 and TRBJ2-3, the full variable domain is EAGVAQSPRYKIIEKRQSVAFWCNPISGHATLYWYQQILGQGPKLLIQFQNNGVVDDSQLPKDRFSAERLKGVDSTLKIQPAKLEDSAVYLCASSLSRRVTDTQYFGPGTRLTVL.

This rearrangement joins TRBV7-9 to TRBJ2-5; no reliable D call. Germline assignment: CDR1 SEHNR and CDR2 FQNEAQ (reference sequence). The CDR3 has 14 amino acids. V was clipped by 5 bases and J by 5 bases, with 15 bases between them. The CDR3 loop reads CASSPMDGPETQYF. CDR3 bases: TGTGCCAGCAGCCCGATGGACGGCCCGGAGACCCAGTACTTC.

This clonotype was seen many times. The chain links TRBV12-3 or TRBV12-4 to TRBJ2-3, with D maybe TRBD2 (6 bases). The V gene lost 6 bases and the J gene lost 3 bases, with 7 bases spanning the gap. The CDR3 runs 12 residues. The CDR3 here is CASRTSTDTQYF. The CDR3 coding sequence is TGTGCCAGCAGGACTAGTACAGATACGCAGTATTTT.

The rearrangement uses TRBV20-1 and TRBJ2-3; TRBD2 matches 13 bases. The CDR3 is 18 residues long. With 5 bases clipped from V and 3 bases from J, the junction kept 14 bases outside the gene matches. Germline V lookup: CDR1 DFQATT, CDR2 SNEGSKA (reference sequence). CDR3 DNA: TGCAGTGCTGAAGGGACTAGCGGGAACCACCTCCAAACAGATACGCAGTATTTT. It codes for CSAEGTSGNHLQTDTQYF.